One and the same sample provided the 14 T cell receptor beta chains below, sequenced in a study of cytomegalovirus exposure and HLA in healthy donors. The PCR ran on 60 Vbeta and 13 Jbeta primers. Some clones are missing from TCRdb's copy, which holds only in-frame ones; the method was immunoSEQ multiplex PCR. The sample table sets out some 71,000 clones. Source material: PBMCs. The receptors here all came from a young woman in good health and CMV-seronegative.

Concerning this clone itself: One end of the junction varies from germline; a read error may be responsible. The chain recombines TRBV30 with TRBJ1-1; 8 bases align to TRBD1. CDR1 and CDR2 from the germline V gene are GTSNPN and SVGIG (reference sequence). The CDR3 totals 13 residues. The CDR3 spells CAWNRQGNTEDFF. DNA of the CDR3: TGTGCCTGGAATCGACAGGGGAACACTGAAGATTTCTTT.

This CDR3 is CASSDGYRGPGTGELFF. Here the CDR3 DNA reads TGTGCCAGCAGTGACGGATACAGGGGGCCTGGCACCGGGGAGCTGTTTTTT. The rearrangement uses TRBV25-1 and TRBJ2-2; 9 nucleotides line up with TRBD1. J lost 4 bases, V lost 3 bases, and 9 bases had no gene match. The CDR3 spans 17 residues. Germline loops: CDR1 MGHDK, CDR2 SYGVNS.

V usage is TRBV9 and J usage is TRBJ2-1, with no clear D. V dropped 1 base and J dropped 7 bases, with 6 bases sitting between them. The CDR3 is 12 residues long. CDR1 and CDR2 from the germline V gene are SGDLS and YYNGEE. The CDR3 region has the DNA TGTGCCAGCAGCGTATTCGGGAATGAGCAGTTCTTC. Amino acid sequence: CASSVFGNEQFF. The full variable domain, rest sourced from reference TRBV9 and TRBJ2-1, is DSGVTQTPKHLITATGQRVTLRCSPRSGDLSVYWYQQSLDQGLQFLIQYYNGEERAKGNILERFSAQQFPDLHSELNLSSLELGDSALYFCASSVFGNEQFFGPGTRLTVL.

With regard to this clone: Other DNA sequences from this sample encode an identical CDR3 as well. The chain couples TRBV28 to TRBJ2-7; no firm D call. There are 12 residues in the CDR3. V lost 6 bases and J 4 bases, leaving 10 bases between the germline ends. The V gene's germline CDR1 is MDHEN and CDR2 SYDVKM. The CDR3 nucleotides are TGTGCCAGCAGCTTCATGAGGTACGAGCAGTACTTC. Amino acid sequence: CASSFMRYEQYF.

The V and J genes are TRBV28 and TRBJ1-5, with D unclear. Germline V lookup: CDR1 MDHEN, CDR2 SYDVKM. CDR3 length: 12 residues. V shed 8 bases and J shed 2 bases, with 7 bases lying between them. Here the CDR3 DNA reads TGTGCCAGCCTACTGGGCAATCAGCCCCAGCATTTT. It specifies CASLLGNQPQHF.

The J gene is TRBJ1-4, the V gene TRBV28; possible D gene TRBD1, 6 bases. Germline V lookup: CDR1 MDHEN, CDR2 SYDVKM. CDR3 length equals 12 residues. CDR3 nucleotide sequence: TGTGCAAGGGCCAGGGGAGATGAAAAACTGTTTTTT. This codes for CARARGDEKLFF. Looking up the rest from reference TRBV28 and TRBJ1-4 gives the full variable domain: DVKVTQSSRYLVKRTGEKVFLECVQDMDHENMFWYRQDPGLGLRLIYFSYDVKMKEKGDIPEGYSVSREKKERFSLILESASTNQTSMYLCARARGDEKLFFGSGTQLSVL.

The gene calls are TRBV6-5 and TRBJ1-1, with D maybe TRBD1 (6 bases). CDR1 and CDR2 (germline): MNHEY, SVGAGI. V shed 2 bases and J shed 1 base, with 8 bases lying between them. There are 14 residues in the CDR3. The CDR3: CASSYRGGNTEAFF. CDR3 sequence (DNA): TGTGCCAGCAGTTACAGGGGGGGGAACACTGAAGCTTTCTTT.

The V and J genes are TRBV6-6 and TRBJ2-5; D is unresolved. Near its end, the DNA agrees better with TRBJ2-7, so the J call may be wrong. CDR1 MNHNY and CDR2 SVGAGI come from the germline V gene (reference sequence). The CDR3 has 12 residues. The CDR3 loop reads CASSYPDYEQYF. CDR3 DNA: TGTGCCAGCAGTTACCCTGACTACGAGCAGTACTTC.

The V and J genes are TRBV7-2 and TRBJ1-1, with 9 bases that match TRBD1. V dropped 5 bases and J dropped 5; count of bases not matched to a gene: 6. The CDR3 extends over 14 amino acids. The germline gives CDR1 SGHTA, CDR2 FQGNSA. CDR3 in amino acids: CASSPDRGRTEAFF. As DNA, the CDR3 is TGTGCCAGCAGCCCGGACAGGGGAAGGACTGAAGCTTTCTTT. Variable domain in full (rest from reference TRBV7-2 and TRBJ1-1): GAGVSQSPSNKVTEKGKDVELRCDPISGHTALYWYRQSLGQGLEFLIYFQGNSAPDKSGLPSDRFSAERTGGSVSTLTIQRTQQEDSAVYLCASSPDRGRTEAFFGQGTRLTVV.

The chain has TRBV9 and TRBJ2-1, with D possibly TRBD2 on 6 matching bases. Germline CDR1 and CDR2: SGDLS and YYNGEE. This CDR3 is 12 amino acids long. The V end was cut by 3 bases, the J end by 10 bases, with 11 bases between. The CDR3 DNA is TGTGCCAGCAGCGAAACGGGAGTGGAGCAGTTCTTC. Translating gives CASSETGVEQFF. Combining the CDR3 with reference TRBV9 and TRBJ2-1 gives the whole variable domain DSGVTQTPKHLITATGQRVTLRCSPRSGDLSVYWYQQSLDQGLQFLIQYYNGEERAKGNILERFSAQQFPDLHSELNLSSLELGDSALYFCASSETGVEQFFGPGTRLTVL.

V usage is TRBV30 and J usage is TRBJ1-2, with D perhaps matching TRBD1 (5 bases). Per the germline V gene, CDR1 is GTSNPN and CDR2 is SVGIG (reference sequence). The ends were cut back, 1 base at V and 3 bases at J, with 12 bases in the middle. CDR3 size: 14 residues. The CDR3 sequence: CAWSDPRDHYGYTF. The CDR3 nucleotides are TGTGCCTGGAGTGATCCCAGGGATCACTATGGCTACACCTTC.

The chain has TRBV6-6 and TRBJ2-3; TRBD2 is a possible D gene (6 bases). Germline CDR1 reads MNHNY; CDR2 reads SVGAGI (reference sequence). The CDR3 consists of 15 residues. Trimming shortened V by 2 bases and J by 2 bases, and 11 bases separated the two germline ends. CDR3 in DNA: TGTGCCAGCAGTTACCCCCGGGGGTCCACAGATACGCAGTATTTT. This encodes CASSYPRGSTDTQYF.

The V and J genes are TRBV2 and TRBJ1-1; 7 bases fit TRBD1. CDR3 length: 10 residues. Losses at the gene ends were 9 bases for V and 8 bases for J; bases not matched to a gene: 3. CDR1 and CDR2 (germline): SNHLY, FYNNEI. DNA of the CDR3: TGTGCCAGATCGGGACAGGAAGCTTTCTTT. Encoded protein: CARSGQEAFF.

The chain carries TRBV30 and TRBJ1-2, with unresolved D. This CDR3 is 13 amino acids long. Germline CDR1 is GTSNPN and CDR2 is SVGIG (reference sequence). Deletions cut 0 bases from V and 9 bases from J, with 14 bases between. In nucleotides, the CDR3 is TGTGCCTGGAGTGTCAAACAGAGCGGGAGCTACACCTTC. This sequence encodes CAWSVKQSGSYTF. The variable domain in full, completed from reference TRBV30 and TRBJ1-2, reads SQTIHQWPATLVQPVGSPLSLECTVEGTSNPNLYWYRQAAGRGLQLLFYSVGIGQISSEVPQNLSASRPQDRQFILSSKKLLLSDSGFYLCAWSVKQSGSYTFGSGTRLTVV.